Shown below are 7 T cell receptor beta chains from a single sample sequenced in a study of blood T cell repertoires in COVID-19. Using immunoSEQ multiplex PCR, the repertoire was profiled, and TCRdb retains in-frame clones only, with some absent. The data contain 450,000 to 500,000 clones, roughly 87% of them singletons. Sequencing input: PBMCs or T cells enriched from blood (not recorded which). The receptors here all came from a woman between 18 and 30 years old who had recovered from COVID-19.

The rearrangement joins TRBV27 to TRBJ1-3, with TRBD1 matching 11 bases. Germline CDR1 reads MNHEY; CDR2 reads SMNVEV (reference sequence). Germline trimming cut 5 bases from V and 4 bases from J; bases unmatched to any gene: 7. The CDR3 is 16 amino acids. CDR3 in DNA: TGTGCCAGCAGTCCAGGACAGGGGGCAGCGGGAAACACCATATATTTT. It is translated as CASSPGQGAAGNTIYF.

The CDR3 loop reads CASSLREDTEAFF. CDR3 nucleotides: TGTGCCAGCAGTTTGAGGGAAGACACTGAAGCTTTCTTT. The chain links TRBV12-3 or TRBV12-4 to TRBJ1-1; D is ambiguous. CDR3 length: 13 residues. Between the trimmed V and J ends, which lost 3 bases and 3 bases, there was a span of 8 bases.

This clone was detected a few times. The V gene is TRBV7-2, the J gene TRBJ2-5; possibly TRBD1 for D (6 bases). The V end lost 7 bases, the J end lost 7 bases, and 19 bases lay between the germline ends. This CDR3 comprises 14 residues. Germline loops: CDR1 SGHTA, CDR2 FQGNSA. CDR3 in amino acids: CASTSAGTTGTQYF. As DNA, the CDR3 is TGTGCCAGCACCTCGGCCGGGACAACAGGGACCCAGTACTTC.

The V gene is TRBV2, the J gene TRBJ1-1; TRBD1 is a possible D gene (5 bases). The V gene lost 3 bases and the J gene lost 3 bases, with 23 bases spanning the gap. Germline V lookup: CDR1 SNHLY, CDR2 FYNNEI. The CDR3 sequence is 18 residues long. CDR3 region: CASSDGGVWGRKDTEAFF. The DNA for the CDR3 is TGTGCCAGCAGTGATGGGGGGGTTTGGGGAAGGAAGGACACTGAAGCTTTCTTT.

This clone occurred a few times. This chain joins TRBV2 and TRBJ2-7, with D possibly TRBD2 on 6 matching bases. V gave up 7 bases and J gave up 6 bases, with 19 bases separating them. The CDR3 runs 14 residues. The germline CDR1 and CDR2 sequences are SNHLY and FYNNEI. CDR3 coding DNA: TGTGCCAGCAACGGGAGAACTGGGGGTGGCGAGCAGTACTTC. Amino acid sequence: CASNGRTGGGEQYF.

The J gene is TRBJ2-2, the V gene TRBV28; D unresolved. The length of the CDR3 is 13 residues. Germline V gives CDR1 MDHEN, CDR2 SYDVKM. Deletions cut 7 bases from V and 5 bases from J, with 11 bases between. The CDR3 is CASTLGQTGELFF. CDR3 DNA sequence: TGTGCCAGCACCCTTGGGCAGACCGGGGAGCTGTTTTTT.

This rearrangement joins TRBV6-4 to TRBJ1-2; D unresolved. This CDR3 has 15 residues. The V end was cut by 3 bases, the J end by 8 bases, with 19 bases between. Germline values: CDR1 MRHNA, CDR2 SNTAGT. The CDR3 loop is CASSERFGEAHGYTF. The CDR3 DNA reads TGTGCCAGCAGTGAGAGGTTCGGAGAGGCCCACGGCTACACCTTC.